Presented here are 9 T cell receptor beta chains from one specimen sequenced in a study of control samples from healthy donors and cancer patients. TCRdb keeps only in-frame clones here, not all; method: immunoSEQ multiplex PCR. This sample has about 69,000 clones, with more than 70% found just once. The sequencing input was PBMCs. Receptors originate from a man in his sixties with colorectal cancer.

This chain connects TRBV12-3 or TRBV12-4 to TRBJ1-2; D possibly corresponds to TRBD1 (6 bases). The CDR3 runs 11 residues. V lost 3 bases and J 10 bases, leaving 9 bases between the germline ends. DNA for the CDR3: TGTGCCAGCAGTTTGGACAGAGTCTACACCTTC. Its translation: CASSLDRVYTF.

V and J are TRBV11-3 and TRBJ2-5, with TRBD1 identical over 7 bases. Trimming removed 1 base from V and 7 bases from J; junction bases left unmatched: 9. CDR1 is SGHNT and CDR2 is YENEEA in the germline V gene. The CDR3 spans 15 residues. The CDR3 region has the DNA TGTGCCAGCAGCTTAGGGAGGACAGGCCCCCGGACCCAGTACTTC. It encodes CASSLGRTGPRTQYF. The whole variable domain, remainder taken from reference TRBV11-3 and TRBJ2-5, is EAGVVQSPRYKIIEKKQPVAFWCNPISGHNTLYWYLQNLGQGPELLIRYENEEAVDDSQLPKDRFSAERLKGVDSTLKIQPAELGDSAVYLCASSLGRTGPRTQYFGPGTRLLVL.

This rearrangement joins TRBV12-3 or TRBV12-4 to TRBJ1-1; D call uncertain. Trimming cost V 4 bases and J 7 bases, with 7 bases left between them. This CDR3 is 11 amino acids long. The CDR3 nucleotides are TGTGCCAGCAGTTCGGGGTTTGAAGCTTTCTTT. Protein product: CASSSGFEAFF.

This chain connects TRBV15 to TRBJ2-1; the D gene is possibly TRBD1 (7 bases). CDR1 is LNHNV and CDR2 is YYDKDF in the germline V gene (reference sequence). V was trimmed by 8 bases and J by 4 bases, leaving 15 bases between them. The CDR3 is 14 residues long. CDR3 nucleotide sequence: TGTGCCACCGCCGAGGGGGCGGGGTACAATGAGCAGTTCTTC. Its translation: CATAEGAGYNEQFF. Together with reference TRBV15 and TRBJ2-1, the CDR3 gives the full variable domain: DAMVIQNPRYQVTQFGKPVTLSCSQTLNHNVMYWYQQKSSQAPKLLFHYYDKDFNNEADTPDNFQSRRPNTSFCFLDIRSPGLGDTAMYLCATAEGAGYNEQFFGPGTRLTVL.

This chain connects TRBV6-6 to TRBJ2-7, with D perhaps assigned TRBD1 or TRBD2 (6 bases each). Trimming took 6 bases from V and 3 from J, leaving 15 bases between them. Germline-derived CDR1 and CDR2 are MNHNY and SVGAGI (reference sequence). The CDR3 runs to 14 residues. The CDR3: CASSQGGIGYEQYF. In DNA, the CDR3 is TGTGCCAGCAGCCAAGGGGGGATAGGCTACGAGCAGTACTTC.

This rearrangement joins TRBV6-5 to TRBJ1-5; D possibly corresponds to TRBD1 (6 bases). The CDR3 runs to 13 residues. Trimming took off 6 bases at V and 3 bases at J, with 9 bases between the two ends. CDR1 MNHEY and CDR2 SVGAGI come from the germline V gene. The CDR3 is CASSGQFNQPQHF. Here the CDR3 DNA reads TGTGCCAGCAGCGGACAGTTCAATCAGCCCCAGCATTTT.

V gene TRBV30 combines with J gene TRBJ2-5, with D maybe TRBD1 (6 bases). Germline V gene sequence: CDR1 GTSNPN, CDR2 SVGIG (reference sequence). This CDR3 is built from 13 residues. Trimming took 0 bases from V and 5 from J, leaving 10 bases between them. The CDR3 DNA sequence: TGTGCCTGGAGTGTACAGGGCTTGGAGACCCAGTACTTC. Residues: CAWSVQGLETQYF.

This clone is medium-sized (0.01 to 0.1%) in the sample. The chain is built from TRBV7-9 and TRBJ1-4; D might be TRBD1 (5 bases). Between the trimmed V and J ends, which lost 5 bases and 0 bases, there was a span of 13 bases. There are 16 residues in the CDR3. Germline CDR1 is SEHNR and CDR2 is FQNEAQ (reference sequence). The CDR3 nucleotides are TGTGCCAGCAGCCCCGGGGGGGATCCAACTAATGAAAAACTGTTTTTT. It codes for CASSPGGDPTNEKLFF. Together with reference TRBV7-9 and TRBJ1-4, the CDR3 gives the full variable domain: DTGVSQNPRHKITKRGQNVTFRCDPISEHNRLYWYRQTLGQGPEFLTYFQNEAQLEKSRLLSDRFSAERPKGSFSTLEIQRTEQGDSAMYLCASSPGGDPTNEKLFFGSGTQLSVL.

This rearrangement joins TRBV6-6 to TRBJ1-1; D not certain. The CDR3 loop spans 13 amino acids. Per germline, CDR1 MNHNY and CDR2 SVGAGI (reference sequence). V was shortened by 5 bases and J by 5 bases, with 12 bases between the two germline ends. The CDR3: CASSPRRETEAFF. The CDR3 DNA is TGTGCCAGCAGTCCTCGGAGGGAGACTGAAGCTTTCTTT.